The sequence of this T cell receptor beta chain was determined in a study of early T cells in non-severe SARS-CoV-2 infection. This clonotype was seen a handful of times. CDR1 and CDR2 from the germline V gene are SGHRS and YFSETQ. The CDR3 loop spans 13 amino acids. The V gene lost 3 bases and the J gene lost 5 bases, with 9 bases spanning the gap. TCRdb re-derived calls from the 5' RACE reads in MiXCR, one entry per CDR3 protein. The data show about 120,000 distinct CDR3 sequences, roughly 12% seen once. The sample consisted of whole blood, taken at baseline. The sequence was obtained from an adult who was a healthcare worker with PCR-confirmed SARS-CoV-2 infection or an uninfected control (not recorded which). The gene calls are TRBV5-1 and TRBJ2-1; the D is unclear. The CDR3 DNA follows: TGCGCCAGCAGCTCAGACCCTAACAATGAGCAGTTCTTC. It is translated as CASSSDPNNEQFF.